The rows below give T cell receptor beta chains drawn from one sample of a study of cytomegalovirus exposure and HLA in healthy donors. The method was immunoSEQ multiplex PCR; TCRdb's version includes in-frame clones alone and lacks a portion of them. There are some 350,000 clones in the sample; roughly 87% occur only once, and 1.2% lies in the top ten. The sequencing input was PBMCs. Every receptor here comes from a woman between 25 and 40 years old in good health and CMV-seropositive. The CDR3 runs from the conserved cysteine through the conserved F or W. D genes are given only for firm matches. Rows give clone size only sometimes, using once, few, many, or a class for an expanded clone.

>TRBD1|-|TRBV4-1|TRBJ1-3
CASSQALWTGFSGNTIYF
TGCGCCAGCAGCCAGGCTCTATGGACAGGGTTCTCTGGAAACACCATATATTTT
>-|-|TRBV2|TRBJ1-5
CASSGPGPSNQPQHF
TGTGCCAGCAGCGGCCCGGGACCGTCGAATCAGCCCCAGCATTTT
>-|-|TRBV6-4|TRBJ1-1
CASSEGGAEAFF
TGTGCCAGCAGTGAGGGGGGAGCTGAAGCTTTCTTT
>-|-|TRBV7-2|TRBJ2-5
CASSFDPAIETQYF
TGTGCCAGCAGCTTTGATCCGGCTATTGAGACCCAGTACTTC
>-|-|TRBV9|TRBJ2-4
CASSSSGVAQNIQYF
TGTGCCAGCAGCTCTTCAGGGGTTGCGCAAAACATTCAGTACTTC
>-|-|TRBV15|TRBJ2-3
CATSRDRLDHSPPRTDTQYF
TGTGCCACCAGCCGAGATCGACTAGACCATTCACCACCACGCACAGATACGCAGTATTTT
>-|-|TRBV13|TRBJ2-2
CASSPQNTGELFF
TGTGCCAGCAGCCCCCAGAACACCGGGGAGCTGTTTTTT
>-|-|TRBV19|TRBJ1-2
CASSMVQAYGHGYTF
TGTGCCAGTAGTATGGTCCAGGCCTATGGACATGGCTACACCTTC
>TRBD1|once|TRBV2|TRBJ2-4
CASRDRLAKNIQYF
TGTGCCAGCAGGGACAGGTTAGCCAAAAACATTCAGTACTTC
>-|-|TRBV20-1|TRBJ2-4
CSARGNIQYF
TGCAGTGCCCGCGGGAACATTCAGTACTTC
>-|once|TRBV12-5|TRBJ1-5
CASASPGGSNQPQHF
TGTGCTAGTGCCTCCCCTGGGGGGAGCAATCAGCCCCAGCATTTT
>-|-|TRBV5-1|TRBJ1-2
CASSLTHNSYGYTF
TGCGCCAGCAGCTTGACTCATAACAGCTATGGCTACACCTTC
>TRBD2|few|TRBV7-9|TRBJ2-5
CASSLGRASGDLYQETQYF
TGTGCCAGCAGCTTAGGGCGGGCTAGCGGGGACCTATACCAAGAGACCCAGTACTTC
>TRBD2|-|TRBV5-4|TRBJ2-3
CASRSGAGGLDTQYF
TGTGCCAGCAGGAGCGGGGCGGGAGGTCTAGATACGCAGTATTTT
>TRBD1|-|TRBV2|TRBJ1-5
CASSSDRGLNQPQHF
TGTGCCAGCAGTTCGGACAGGGGGCTAAATCAGCCCCAGCATTTT
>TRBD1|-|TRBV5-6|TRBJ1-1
CASSWDRGHGGTEAFF
TGTGCCAGCAGCTGGGACAGGGGCCACGGGGGTACTGAAGCTTTCTTT
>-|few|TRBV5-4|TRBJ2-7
CASSTQGWEQYF
TGTGCCAGCAGCACCCAGGGCTGGGAGCAGTACTTC
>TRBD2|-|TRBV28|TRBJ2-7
CASRSGGLYEQYF
TGTGCCAGCAGATCGGGGGGGTTGTACGAGCAGTACTTC
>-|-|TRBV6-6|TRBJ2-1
CASRTQGRQSYNEQFF
TGTGCCAGCAGGACCCAGGGGCGCCAATCCTACAATGAGCAGTTCTTC
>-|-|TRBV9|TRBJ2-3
CASSVSADTQYF
TGTGCCAGCAGCGTGAGCGCAGATACGCAGTATTTT
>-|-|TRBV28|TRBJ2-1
CASSRTDEQFF
TGTGCCAGCAGTCGGACAGATGAGCAGTTCTTC
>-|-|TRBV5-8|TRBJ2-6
CASSPDGPGANVLTF
TGTGCCAGCAGCCCTGACGGCCCTGGGGCCAACGTCCTGACTTTC
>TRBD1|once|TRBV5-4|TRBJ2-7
CASRYRDRPYEQYF
TGTGCCAGCAGGTACCGGGACAGGCCCTACGAGCAGTACTTC
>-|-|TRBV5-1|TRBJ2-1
CASSVWTTSSYNEQFF
TGCGCCAGCAGCGTATGGACTACAAGCTCCTACAATGAGCAGTTCTTC
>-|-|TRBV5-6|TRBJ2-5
CASSLSETQYF
TGTGCCAGCAGCTTATCAGAGACCCAGTACTTC
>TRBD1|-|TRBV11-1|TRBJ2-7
CASSLQGAKQYF
TGTGCCAGCAGCTTACAGGGGGCAAAGCAGTACTTC
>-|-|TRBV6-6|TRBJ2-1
CASSRDFASYNEQFF
TGTGCCAGCAGCCGGGACTTTGCATCCTACAATGAGCAGTTCTTC
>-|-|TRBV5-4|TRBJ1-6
CASGYYNSPLHF
TGTGCCAGCGGCTACTATAATTCACCCCTCCACTTT
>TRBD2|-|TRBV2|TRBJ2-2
CASRRGLAGGGSGELFF
TGTGCCAGCAGGAGAGGACTAGCGGGGGGCGGGTCCGGGGAGCTGTTTTTT
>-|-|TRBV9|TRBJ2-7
CASSVELGHEQYF
TGTGCCAGCAGCGTGGAGCTGGGTCACGAGCAGTACTTC
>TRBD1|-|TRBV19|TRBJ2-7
CASSRDRVHEQYF
TGTGCCAGTAGCCGGGACAGGGTCCACGAGCAGTACTTC
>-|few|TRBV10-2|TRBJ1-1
CASSYQAPTIAFF
TGCGCCAGCAGTTACCAGGCCCCGACGATAGCTTTCTTT
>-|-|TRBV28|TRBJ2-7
CASSTGLKQYF
TGTGCCAGCAGTACGGGGTTGAAGCAGTACTTC
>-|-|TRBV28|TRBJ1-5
CASSFGSQGNQPQHF
TGTGCCAGCAGTTTTGGGTCACAGGGCAATCAGCCCCAGCATTTT
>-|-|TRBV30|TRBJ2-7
CAWSVLGRYEQYF
TGTGCCTGGAGTGTACTGGGTCGCTACGAGCAGTACTTC
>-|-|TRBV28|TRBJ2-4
CASSSPSEAKNIQYF
TGTGCCAGCAGTTCCCCCAGCGAGGCCAAAAACATTCAGTACTTC
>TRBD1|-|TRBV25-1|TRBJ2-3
CASSLYRDRATDTQYF
TGTGCCAGCTCTCTTTACCGGGACAGGGCCACAGATACGCAGTATTTT
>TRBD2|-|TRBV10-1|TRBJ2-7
CASSVGPLAVDHLTYEQYF
TGCGCCAGCAGTGTCGGTCCGCTAGCGGTCGACCACTTAACCTACGAGCAGTACTTC
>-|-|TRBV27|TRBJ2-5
CASSLGPTRAQYF
TGTGCCAGCAGTTTAGGCCCCACGCGGGCCCAGTACTTC
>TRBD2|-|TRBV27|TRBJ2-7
CASSERRGVFYEQYF
TGTGCCAGCAGCGAAAGGCGGGGGGTCTTCTACGAGCAGTACTTC
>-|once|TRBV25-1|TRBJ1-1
CASSRTRDTLNTEAFF
TGTGCCAGCAGCCGCACGAGGGACACATTGAACACTGAAGCTTTCTTT
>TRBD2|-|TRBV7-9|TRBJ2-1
CASSLVEGLAFNEQFF
TGTGCCAGCAGCTTAGTAGAGGGACTAGCATTCAATGAGCAGTTCTTC
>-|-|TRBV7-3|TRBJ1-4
CASSSGCILTTNEKLFF
TGTGCCAGCAGCTCTGGGTGCATTTTGACAACTAATGAAAAACTGTTTTTT
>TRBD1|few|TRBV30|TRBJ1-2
CAFLYSGQHYGYTF
TGTGCCTTCCTATACTCGGGACAGCACTATGGCTACACCTTC
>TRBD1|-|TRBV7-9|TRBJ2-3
CASSLAGRGSRGDTQYF
TGTGCCAGCAGCTTAGCGGGCAGGGGGTCTCGTGGAGATACGCAGTATTTT
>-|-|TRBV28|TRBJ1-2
CAIQTGMKGYTF
TGTGCTATCCAAACAGGCATGAAGGGCTACACCTTC
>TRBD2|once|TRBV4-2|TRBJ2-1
CASSPRLAGWYEQFF
TGTGCCAGCAGCCCCAGACTAGCGGGGTGGTATGAGCAGTTCTTC